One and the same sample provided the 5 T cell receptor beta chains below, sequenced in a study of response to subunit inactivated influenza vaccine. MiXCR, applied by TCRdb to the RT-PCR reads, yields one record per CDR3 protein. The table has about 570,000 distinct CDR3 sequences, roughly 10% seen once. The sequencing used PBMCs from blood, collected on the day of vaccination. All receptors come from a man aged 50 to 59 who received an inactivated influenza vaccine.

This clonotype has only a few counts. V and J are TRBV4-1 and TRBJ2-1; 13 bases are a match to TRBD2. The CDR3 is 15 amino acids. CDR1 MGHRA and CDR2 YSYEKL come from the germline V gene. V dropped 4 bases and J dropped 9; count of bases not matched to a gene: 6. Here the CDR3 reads CASSRTSGGGSEQFF. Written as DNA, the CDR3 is TGCGCCAGCAGCCGGACTAGCGGGGGCGGGAGTGAGCAGTTCTTC.

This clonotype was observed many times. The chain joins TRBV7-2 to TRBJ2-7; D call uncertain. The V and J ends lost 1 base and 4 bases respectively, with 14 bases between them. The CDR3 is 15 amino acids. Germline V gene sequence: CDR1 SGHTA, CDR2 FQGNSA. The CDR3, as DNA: TGTGCCAGCAGCTTAGGGTACAACTACCAGTACGAGCAGTACTTC. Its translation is CASSLGYNYQYEQYF.

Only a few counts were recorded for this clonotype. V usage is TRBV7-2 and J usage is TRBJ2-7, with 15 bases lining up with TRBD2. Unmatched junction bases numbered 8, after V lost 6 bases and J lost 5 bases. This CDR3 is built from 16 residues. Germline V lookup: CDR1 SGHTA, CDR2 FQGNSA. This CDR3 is CASSPGLAGGTNEQYF. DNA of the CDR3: TGTGCCAGCAGTCCGGGACTAGCGGGAGGAACAAACGAGCAGTACTTC.

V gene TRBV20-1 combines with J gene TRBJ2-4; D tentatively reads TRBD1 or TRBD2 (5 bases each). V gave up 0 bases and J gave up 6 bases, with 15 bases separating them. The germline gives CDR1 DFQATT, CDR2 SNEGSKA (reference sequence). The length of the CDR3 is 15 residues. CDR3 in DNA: TGCAGTGCTAGAGATGCCCTAGAGGGGCTAAACATTCAGTACTTC. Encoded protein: CSARDALEGLNIQYF.

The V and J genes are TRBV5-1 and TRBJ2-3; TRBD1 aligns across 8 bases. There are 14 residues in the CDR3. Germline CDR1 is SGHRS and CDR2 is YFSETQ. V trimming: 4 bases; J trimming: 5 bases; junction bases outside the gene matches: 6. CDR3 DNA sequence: TGCGCCAGCAGCCTGGACAGGGTGGGAGATACGCAGTATTTT. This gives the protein CASSLDRVGDTQYF.